This TCR beta chain was observed in a study of blood T cell repertoires in COVID-19. Study-wide background: The study drew acute and convalescent COVID-19 samples from the United States, Italy and Spain. PBMCs, B-cell-depleted T cells, or T cells were the source of the cDNA or gDNA that made up the material.

Germline V lookup: CDR1 MDHEN, CDR2 SYDVKM. With 7 bases removed from V and 5 bases from J, the gap between germline ends came to 24 bases. This CDR3 comprises 16 residues. Authors' analysis steps: Amplification of reference gene primers provided the estimated nucleated cell counts. The protocol was immunoSEQ multiplex PCR, while the TCRdb copy is restricted to in-frame clones and leaves out a portion. V and J calls and clone size are those listed in that table; D and trimming were worked out from the DNA. The profile covers over 70,000 clones, with roughly four fifths appearing a single time and 10% taken by the ten largest.

The origin of this receptor is a man aged 60 to 69 with acute or convalescent COVID-19. The V and J genes are TRBV28 and TRBJ2-7; possible D gene TRBD1, 5 bases. Sequencing was carried out using peripheral blood. CDR3 in DNA: TGTGCCAGCACCCGATCCTTGCTGGGGCGCTTCGACGAGCAGTACTTC. Translated: CASTRSLLGRFDEQYF.